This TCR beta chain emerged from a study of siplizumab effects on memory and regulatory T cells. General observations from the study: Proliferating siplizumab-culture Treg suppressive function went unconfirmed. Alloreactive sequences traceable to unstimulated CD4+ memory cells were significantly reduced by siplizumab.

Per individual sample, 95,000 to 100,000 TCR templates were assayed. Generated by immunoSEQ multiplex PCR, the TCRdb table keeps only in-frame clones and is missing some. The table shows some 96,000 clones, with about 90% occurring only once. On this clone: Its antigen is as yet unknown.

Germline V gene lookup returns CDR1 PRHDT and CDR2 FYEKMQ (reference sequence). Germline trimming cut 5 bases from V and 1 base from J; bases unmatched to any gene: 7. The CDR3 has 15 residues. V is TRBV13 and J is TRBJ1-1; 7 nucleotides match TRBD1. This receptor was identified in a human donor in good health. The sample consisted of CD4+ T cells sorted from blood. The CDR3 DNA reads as TGTGCCAGCAGCAAACGACAGGGTGGGAACACTGAAGCTTTCTTT. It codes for CASSKRQGGNTEAFF.